This T cell receptor (beta chain) was sequenced in a study of breast tumors, draining lymph nodes, adjacent tissues. TCRdb processed the multiplex PCR reads anew with MiXCR; each CDR3 protein has one entry. Of about 130,000 distinct CDR3 sequences in the sample, approximately 22% are singletons; the top ten hold 2% to 2.5%. Trimming cost V 4 bases and J 5 bases; bases outside gene matches: 8. Germline-derived CDR1 and CDR2 are LNHDA and SQIVND (reference sequence). This CDR3 comprises 15 residues. The study, taken as a whole, reports: Tumor and nontumor repertoires were significantly more similar in luminal-like than in basal-like breast cancer. Data fit most tumor T cells coming from lymph node, expanding in tumor. Tumor repertoires ranked between lymph nodes and nontumor tissue in diversity, with V and J gene preferences.

Breast cancer patients provided tissue from their axillary draining lymph nodes. About this clonotype: Antigen: not known.

The sequencing sample was made of axillary lymph node tissue. This chain joins TRBV19 and TRBJ1-5, with 7 bases aligning to TRBD1. The sequence derives from a female donor with breast cancer. Some clones in this sample may be carry-over from other donors' samples. In DNA, the CDR3 is TGTGCCAGTAGTAACGGGGACAGAGCCTATCAGCCCCAGCATTTT. Translated, it gives CASSNGDRAYQPQHF.